This record concerns one TCR beta chain sequence. The record originates from a study of T-cell reconstitution after alpha-beta-depleted transplantation in children. It was with unique molecular identifiers that the TCRbeta library was prepared. In TCRdb, the PCR reads were re-called with MiXCR into one record per CDR3 protein. Found here are hundreds of thousands of distinct CDR3 sequences, under 20% of them singletons; the top ten hold around 38%. The CDR3 consists of 15 residues. Trimming removed 3 bases from V and 6 bases from J, with 15 bases in between. This chain links TRBV12-3 or TRBV12-4 with TRBJ2-4, with unresolved D. The sample here was PBMCs, mostly from graft donor cells, taken 360 days after TCRalphabeta/CD19-depleted stem cell transplant. This TCR came from a male patient between 2 and 10 years old who had a stem cell transplant for acute lymphoblastic leukemia, so the T cells may come from the graft donor. As DNA, the CDR3 is TGTGCCAGCAGTTTTGCACCCAGTGTATCAAACATTCAGTACTTC. Its translation is CASSFAPSVSNIQYF.